The 32 T cell receptor beta chains in this list originate from one sample, sequenced in a study of blood T cell repertoires in COVID-19. The assay was immunoSEQ multiplex PCR, and TCRdb's table has in-frame clones only and misses some. The data show approximately 47,000 clones, 80% to 90% seen once. Source material: peripheral blood. Source of these receptors: a woman aged 80 or over with COVID-19, enrolled during active disease.

The rearrangement links TRBV6-2 or TRBV6-3 to TRBJ2-1, with D tentatively TRBD1 (5 bases). CDR1 is MNHEY and CDR2 is SVGEGT in the germline V gene. V lost 1 base to trimming and J lost 7 bases, with 11 bases between them. The CDR3 is 14 residues long. The CDR3 region has the DNA TGTGCCAGCAGTTACTTCCAGGGTCGAAATGAGCAGTTCTTC. Protein sequence: CASSYFQGRNEQFF.

The chain uses TRBV19 and TRBJ2-7, with 7 bases that match TRBD2. V shed 5 bases and J 3 bases; nucleotides not matched to a gene: 10. Germline CDR1 is LNHDA and CDR2 is SQIVND (reference sequence). The CDR3 spans 15 residues. The CDR3 here is CASSPRTGGDYEQYF. The DNA of the CDR3 is TGTGCCAGTAGTCCCCGGACGGGAGGAGACTACGAGCAGTACTTC.

V gene TRBV3-1 (or the pseudogene TRBV3-2) combines with J gene TRBJ2-5; 9 bases match TRBD2. CDR3 length: 16 residues. V lost 1 base to trimming and J lost 3 bases; unmatched junction nucleotides: 6. Germline lookup yields CDR1 LGHDT and CDR2 YNNKEL (reference sequence). As DNA, the CDR3 is TGTGCCAGCAGCCAAGCCTCTAGCGGGATGAAAGAGACCCAGTACTTC. This encodes CASSQASSGMKETQYF.

The chain carries TRBV5-8 and TRBJ2-3; a weak D match, TRBD1 (6 bases). Trimming left V 0 bases short and J 2 bases short, with 13 bases between. The V gene's germline CDR1 is SGHTS and CDR2 YDEGEE. The CDR3 loop spans 16 amino acids. The CDR3 reads CASSLGQGPNTDTQYF. CDR3 in DNA: TGTGCCAGCAGCTTGGGGCAGGGGCCAAACACAGATACGCAGTATTTT.

The chain couples TRBV29-1 to TRBJ2-7; D is possibly TRBD1 (6 bases). Germline V gene sequence: CDR1 SQVTM, CDR2 ANQGSEA. Trimming took 4 bases from V and 7 from J, leaving 17 bases between them. The length of the CDR3 is 13 residues. The CDR3 protein is CSVVEAGAREQYF. CDR3 coding DNA: TGCAGCGTTGTCGAGGCAGGGGCAAGGGAGCAGTACTTC.

This chain connects TRBV18 to TRBJ1-1, with 7 bases that match TRBD1. V was pared by 6 bases and J by 0 bases, with 4 bases of the junction left unmatched. The CDR3 is 14 amino acids. CDR1 and CDR2 from the germline V gene are KGHSH and LQKENI. The CDR3 bases are TGTGCCAGCTCTCCGGGACAGCTGAACACTGAAGCTTTCTTT. Amino acids: CASSPGQLNTEAFF.

This sequence joins TRBV7-3 and TRBJ2-6; D ambiguous. The CDR3 is made up of 17 amino acids. Trimming took off 0 bases at V and 0 bases at J, with 9 bases between the two ends. Germline V gene lookup returns CDR1 SGHTA and CDR2 FQGTGA. The CDR3 loop is CASSLTSQVSGANVLTF. In DNA, the CDR3 is TGTGCCAGCAGCTTAACGAGTCAGGTCTCTGGGGCCAACGTCCTGACTTTC.

This clone has more than one count but fewer than ten. J is TRBJ1-2 and V is TRBV6-6, with TRBD1 as a possible D gene (5 bases). The CDR3 runs 15 residues. With 2 bases removed from V and 8 bases from J, the gap between germline ends came to 18 bases. Germline-derived CDR1 and CDR2 are MNHNY and SVGAGI (reference sequence). CDR3 DNA: TGTGCCAGCAGTTACGTCGGTGGGGGGTTGCAGGGCTACACCTTC. This gives the protein CASSYVGGGLQGYTF.

In DNA form, the CDR3 reads TGTGCCAGCGGAGACTATACCATGAACACTGAAGCTTTCTTT. It yields the protein CASGDYTMNTEAFF. V is TRBV28 and J is TRBJ1-1; D not certain. CDR1 is MDHEN, CDR2 SYDVKM, per germline. The CDR3 extends over 14 amino acids. V was pared by 8 bases and J by 0 bases, with 13 bases between.

V is TRBV3-1 (or the pseudogene TRBV3-2) and J is TRBJ1-1; tentatively, D is TRBD1 (6 bases). Germline V gene sequence: CDR1 LGHDT, CDR2 YNNKEL (reference sequence). V was shortened by 6 bases and J by 1 base, with 15 bases between the two germline ends. The CDR3 loop spans 15 amino acids. The CDR3 protein is CASSSGVLPNTEAFF. CDR3 DNA: TGTGCCAGCAGTTCAGGGGTCCTCCCGAACACTGAAGCTTTCTTT.

The chain couples TRBV5-1 to TRBJ2-1; 10 bases agree with TRBD2. V dropped 1 base and J dropped 0; count of bases not matched to a gene: 1. CDR3 size: 16 residues. Germline-derived CDR1 and CDR2 are SGHRS and YFSETQ. DNA for the CDR3: TGCGCCAGCAGCTTGCCTAGCGGGAGCTCCTACAATGAGCAGTTCTTC. Amino acid sequence: CASSLPSGSSYNEQFF.

The rearrangement joins TRBV7-9 to TRBJ1-5; D is undetermined. Germline V gene lookup returns CDR1 SEHNR and CDR2 FQNEAQ (reference sequence). The V gene lost 5 bases and the J gene lost 9 bases, with 17 bases spanning the gap. The CDR3 runs to 14 residues. Written as DNA, the CDR3 is TGTGCCAGCAGCCCTCCCAGGTCAACGGCGCCCCAGCATTTT. This gives the protein CASSPPRSTAPQHF.

V gene TRBV18 combines with J gene TRBJ1-4; the D is unclear. The CDR3 has 13 residues. Germline CDR1 and CDR2: KGHSH and LQKENI. V was trimmed by 3 bases and J by 7 bases, leaving 9 bases between them. In DNA form, the CDR3 reads TGTGCCAGCTCACCTGGGCGGGGTGAAAAACTGTTTTTT. Translation: CASSPGRGEKLFF.

The chain carries TRBV29-1 and TRBJ1-1; D unclear. Looked up from germline, CDR1 is SQVTM and CDR2 is ANQGSEA. The ends were cut back, 5 bases at V and 0 bases at J, with 4 bases in the middle. CDR3 length equals 11 residues. The CDR3 is CSVTLNTEAFF. The CDR3 coding sequence is TGCAGCGTTACTTTGAACACTGAAGCTTTCTTT.

The chain links TRBV30 to TRBJ2-7; no firm D call. CDR3 length: 12 amino acids. With 3 bases removed from V and 0 bases from J, the gap between germline ends came to 6 bases. CDR1 is GTSNPN, CDR2 SVGIG, per germline (reference sequence). CDR3 nucleotides: TGTGCCTGGAGACGCAGCTCCTACGAGCAGTACTTC. Residues: CAWRRSSYEQYF.

The V gene is TRBV24-1, the J gene TRBJ1-5; D is uncertain. The length of the CDR3 is 16 residues. The V gene's germline CDR1 is KGHDR and CDR2 SFDVKD. The germline V and J ends were trimmed by 8 bases and 6 bases, with 22 bases remaining between them. CDR3: CATIRVTTIEGQPQHF. The CDR3 DNA reads TGTGCCACCATCCGGGTTACTACAATTGAGGGTCAGCCCCAGCATTTT.

This chain connects TRBV28 to TRBJ2-1; TRBD1 matches at 9 bases. V was pared by 4 bases and J by 6 bases, with 10 bases of the junction left unmatched. The V gene's germline CDR1 is MDHEN and CDR2 SYDVKM. This CDR3 is built from 16 residues. CDR3: CASSSPPGQGFNEQFF. The CDR3 nucleotides are TGTGCCAGCAGTTCTCCCCCGGGACAGGGTTTCAATGAGCAGTTCTTC.

Turning to this clone: This sample also contains other DNA sequences that code for the same CDR3. The chain recombines TRBV7-2 with TRBJ1-2; D gene unclear. Germline lookup yields CDR1 SGHTA and CDR2 FQGNSA. Trimming shortened V by 6 bases and J by 0 bases, and 14 bases separated the two germline ends. This CDR3 is 15 amino acids long. CDR3 coding DNA: TGTGCCAGCAGTTACCCGCGGGGAGCTAACTATGGCTACACCTTC. The encoded protein is CASSYPRGANYGYTF.

The chain couples TRBV2 to TRBJ2-7; tentative D call: TRBD2 (5 bases). CDR1 SNHLY and CDR2 FYNNEI come from the germline V gene. The V and J ends lost 4 bases and 4 bases respectively, with 11 bases between them. The CDR3 is made up of 13 amino acids. The CDR3 reads CASSAYSGYEQYF. CDR3 sequence (DNA): TGTGCCAGCAGTGCGTATTCGGGGTACGAGCAGTACTTC.

J is TRBJ2-5 and V is TRBV7-9, with 12 nucleotides matching TRBD2. This CDR3 contains 14 residues. Germline lookup yields CDR1 SEHNR and CDR2 FQNEAQ (reference sequence). Trimming at V came to 8 bases and at J to 2 bases, leaving 3 bases not matched to a gene. The CDR3 region has the DNA TGTGCCAGCGGCACTAGCGGGGGGCAAGAGACCCAGTACTTC. This encodes CASGTSGGQETQYF. Together with reference TRBV7-9 and TRBJ2-5, the CDR3 gives the full variable domain: DTGVSQNPRHKITKRGQNVTFRCDPISEHNRLYWYRQTLGQGPEFLTYFQNEAQLEKSRLLSDRFSAERPKGSFSTLEIQRTEQGDSAMYLCASGTSGGQETQYFGPGTRLLVL.

This chain joins TRBV5-1 and TRBJ1-2; TRBD1 agrees at 7 bases. Germline-derived CDR1 and CDR2 are SGHRS and YFSETQ. This CDR3 has 14 amino acids. V was pared by 6 bases and J by 8 bases, with 13 bases of the junction left unmatched. The CDR3 DNA follows: TGCGCCAGCATCCCTGACAGGGCCGGGGAGGGCTACACCTTC. This translates into CASIPDRAGEGYTF.

The chain is built from TRBV13 and TRBJ2-7; D uncertain. This CDR3 is built from 11 residues. Germline CDR1 reads PRHDT; CDR2 reads FYEKMQ (reference sequence). Trimming took 3 bases from V and 6 from J, leaving 6 bases between them. The CDR3 is CASSFRAEQYF. In DNA, the CDR3 is TGTGCCAGCAGCTTTCGAGCCGAGCAGTACTTC.

This chain joins TRBV7-9 and TRBJ1-5; D unclear. The CDR3 contains 14 residues. Germline V gene data show CDR1 as SEHNR and CDR2 as FQNEAQ (reference sequence). The germline V and J ends were trimmed by 2 bases and 0 bases, with 5 bases remaining between them. Here the CDR3 reads CASSLRGSNQPQHF. CDR3 DNA sequence: TGTGCCAGCAGCTTAAGAGGTAGCAATCAGCCCCAGCATTTT. The full variable domain, rest sourced from reference TRBV7-9 and TRBJ1-5, is DTGVSQNPRHKITKRGQNVTFRCDPISEHNRLYWYRQTLGQGPEFLTYFQNEAQLEKSRLLSDRFSAERPKGSFSTLEIQRTEQGDSAMYLCASSLRGSNQPQHFGDGTRLSIL.

V is TRBV6-4 and J is TRBJ2-2; perhaps TRBD2 as D (5 bases). Trimming took off 5 bases at V and 2 bases at J, with 21 bases between the two ends. The CDR3 runs to 18 residues. Per the germline V gene, CDR1 is MRHNA and CDR2 is SNTAGT. In DNA form, the CDR3 reads TGTGCCAGCAGTCCCGGCTCCCAAGCGGCCTTAAACACCGGGGAGCTGTTTTTT. As protein: CASSPGSQAALNTGELFF.

This rearrangement joins TRBV28 to TRBJ1-5, with 8 bases that match TRBD1. V lost 6 bases to trimming and J lost 0 bases; unmatched junction nucleotides: 4. Germline CDR1 MDHEN, CDR2 SYDVKM. The CDR3 loop spans 15 amino acids. The CDR3 region is CASRAGGPSNQPQHF. CDR3 in DNA: TGTGCCAGCAGGGCAGGGGGCCCTAGCAATCAGCCCCAGCATTTT.

This clone has just one count. Written as DNA, the CDR3 is TGTGCCAGCTCACCACAGCGGGGCCCTGGAAACACCATATATTTT. It specifies CASSPQRGPGNTIYF. This chain uses TRBV18 with TRBJ1-3; tentatively, D is TRBD1 (5 bases). Trimming stripped 1 base from V and 2 bases from J, with 9 bases between. The CDR3 length is 15 residues. Germline V gene data show CDR1 as KGHSH and CDR2 as LQKENI.

The chain links TRBV28 to TRBJ2-7, with 11 bases lining up with TRBD2. The CDR3 spans 12 residues. Looked up from germline, CDR1 is MDHEN and CDR2 is SYDVKM. Germline trimming cut 7 bases from V and 11 bases from J; bases unmatched to any gene: 7. Written as DNA, the CDR3 is TGTGCCAGCAATAGCGGGGGGGAGCTAAAGTACTTC. It codes for CASNSGGELKYF.

V and J are TRBV24-1 and TRBJ2-1, with D perhaps TRBD2 (7 bases). V lost 10 bases to trimming and J lost 4 bases, with 19 bases between them. From germline, CDR1 is KGHDR and CDR2 SFDVKD. This CDR3 contains 15 residues. The CDR3 region has the DNA TGTGCCACGCGAGGGGGGGGAGTTGGTTACAATGAGCAGTTCTTC. Translated: CATRGGGVGYNEQFF.

The rearrangement uses TRBV19 and TRBJ1-4; possible D gene TRBD1, 6 bases. Germline CDR1 LNHDA, CDR2 SQIVND (reference sequence). The CDR3 extends over 15 amino acids. V shed 9 bases and J shed 8 bases, with 22 bases lying between them. CDR3 loop: CASSLLRGNKEKLFF. CDR3 DNA sequence: TGTGCCAGCAGCCTCTTGAGGGGGAATAAGGAAAAACTGTTTTTT.

The gene calls are TRBV6-1 and TRBJ1-4; 9 bases agree with TRBD1. CDR3 length: 17 residues. Germline CDR1 reads MNHNS; CDR2 reads SASEGT. The ends lost 1 base at V and 4 bases at J; junction bases unmatched: 7. The CDR3 sequence is CASSEVGQGSFNEKLFF. The DNA of the CDR3 is TGTGCCAGCAGTGAAGTTGGACAGGGGAGCTTTAATGAAAAACTGTTTTTT.

This chain connects TRBV3-1 (or the pseudogene TRBV3-2) to TRBJ1-1, with 9 bases identical to TRBD1. Losses at the gene ends were 5 bases for V and 5 bases for J; bases not matched to a gene: 12. Germline CDR1 and CDR2: LGHDT and YNNKEL (reference sequence). The CDR3 is 16 amino acids. CDR3 sequence: CASSSARTGGGTEAFF. The CDR3 region has the DNA TGTGCCAGCAGCTCCGCCCGTACAGGGGGCGGAACTGAAGCTTTCTTT.

The V call is TRBV18, the J call TRBJ1-6; D is uncertain. Trimming left V 4 bases short and J 7 bases short, with 11 bases between. The CDR3 loop spans 14 amino acids. Per germline, CDR1 KGHSH and CDR2 LQKENI. CDR3 sequence: CASSRDRENSPLHF. As DNA, the CDR3 is TGTGCCAGCTCACGTGACCGGGAGAATTCACCCCTCCACTTT.